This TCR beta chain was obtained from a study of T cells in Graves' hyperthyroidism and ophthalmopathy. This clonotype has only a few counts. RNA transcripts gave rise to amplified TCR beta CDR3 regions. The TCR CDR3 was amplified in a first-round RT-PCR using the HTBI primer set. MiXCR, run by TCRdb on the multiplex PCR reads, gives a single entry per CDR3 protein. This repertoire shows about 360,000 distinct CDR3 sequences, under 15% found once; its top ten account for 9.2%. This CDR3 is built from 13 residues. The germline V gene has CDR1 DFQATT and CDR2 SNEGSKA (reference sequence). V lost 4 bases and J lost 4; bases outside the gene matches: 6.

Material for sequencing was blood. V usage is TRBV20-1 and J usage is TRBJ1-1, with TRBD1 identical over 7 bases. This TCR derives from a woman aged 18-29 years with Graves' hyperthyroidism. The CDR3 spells CSATGQESTEAFF. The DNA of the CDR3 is TGCAGTGCTACCGGACAGGAGAGCACTGAAGCTTTCTTT.